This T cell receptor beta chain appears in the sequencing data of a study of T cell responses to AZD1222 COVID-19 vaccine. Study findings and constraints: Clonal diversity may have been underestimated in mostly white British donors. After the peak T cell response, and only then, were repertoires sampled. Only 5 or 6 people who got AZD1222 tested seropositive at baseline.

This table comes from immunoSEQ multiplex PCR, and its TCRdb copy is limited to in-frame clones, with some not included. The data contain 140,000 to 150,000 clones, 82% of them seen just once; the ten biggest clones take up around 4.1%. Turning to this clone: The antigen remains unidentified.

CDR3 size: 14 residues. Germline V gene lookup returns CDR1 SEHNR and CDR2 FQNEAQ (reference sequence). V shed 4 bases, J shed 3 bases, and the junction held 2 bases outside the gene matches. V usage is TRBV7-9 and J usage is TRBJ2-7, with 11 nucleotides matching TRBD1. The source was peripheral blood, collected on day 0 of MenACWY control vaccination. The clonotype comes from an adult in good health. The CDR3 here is CASSWGTGGYEQYF. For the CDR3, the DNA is TGTGCCAGCAGCTGGGGGACAGGGGGCTACGAGCAGTACTTC.